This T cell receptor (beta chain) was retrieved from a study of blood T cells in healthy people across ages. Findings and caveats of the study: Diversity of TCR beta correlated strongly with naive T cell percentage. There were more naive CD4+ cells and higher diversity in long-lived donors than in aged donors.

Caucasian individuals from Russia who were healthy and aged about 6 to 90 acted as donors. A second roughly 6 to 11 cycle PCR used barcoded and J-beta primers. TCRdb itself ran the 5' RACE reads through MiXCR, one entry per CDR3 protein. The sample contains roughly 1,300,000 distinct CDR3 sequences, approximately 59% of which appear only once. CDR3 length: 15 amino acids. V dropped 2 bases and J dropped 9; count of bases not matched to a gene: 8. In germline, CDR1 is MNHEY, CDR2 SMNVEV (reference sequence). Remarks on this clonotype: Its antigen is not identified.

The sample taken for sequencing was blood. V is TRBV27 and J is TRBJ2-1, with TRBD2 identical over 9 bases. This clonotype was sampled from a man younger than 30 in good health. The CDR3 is CASSLAAGGIIEQFF. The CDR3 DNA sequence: TGTGCCAGCAGTTTAGCGGCGGGGGGGATCATTGAGCAGTTCTTC.